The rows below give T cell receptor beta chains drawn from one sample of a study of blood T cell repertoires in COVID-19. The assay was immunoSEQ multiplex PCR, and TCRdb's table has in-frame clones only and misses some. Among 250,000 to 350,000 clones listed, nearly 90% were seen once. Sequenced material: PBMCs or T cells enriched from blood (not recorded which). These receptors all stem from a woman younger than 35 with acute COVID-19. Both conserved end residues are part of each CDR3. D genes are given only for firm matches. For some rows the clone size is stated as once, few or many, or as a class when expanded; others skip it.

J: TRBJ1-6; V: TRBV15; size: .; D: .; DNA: TGTGCCACCAGTTTGCGGGGAGATAATTCACCCCTCCACTTT; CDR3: CATSLRGDNSPLHF
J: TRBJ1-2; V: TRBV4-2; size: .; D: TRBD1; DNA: TGTGCCAGCAGCCAAACCCCACAGGGGGCCTATGGCTACACCTTC; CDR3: CASSQTPQGAYGYTF
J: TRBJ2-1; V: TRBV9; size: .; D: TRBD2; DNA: TGTGCCAGCAGCACCCGACAAGGGAAGTGGACTAGCGGGATAAATGAGCAGTTCTTC; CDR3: CASSTRQGKWTSGINEQFF
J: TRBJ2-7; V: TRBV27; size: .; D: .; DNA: TGTGCCAGCAGCACCCCCGGTTACCGACACGGGGCCTACGAGCAGTACTTC; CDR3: CASSTPGYRHGAYEQYF
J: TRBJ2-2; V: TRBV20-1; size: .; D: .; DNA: TGCAGTGCTAATGACTATCTGAACACCGGGGAGCTGTTTTTT; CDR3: CSANDYLNTGELFF
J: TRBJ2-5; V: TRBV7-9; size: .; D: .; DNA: TGTGCCAGCAGCTTTCAGCGACCGGCCGGAAAAGAGACCCAGTACTTC; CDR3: CASSFQRPAGKETQYF
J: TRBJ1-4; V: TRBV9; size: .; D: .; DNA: TGTGCCAGCAGCGTTGGGCCCACTAATGAAAAACTGTTTTTT; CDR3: CASSVGPTNEKLFF
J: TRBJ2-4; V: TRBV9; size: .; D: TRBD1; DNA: TGTGCCAGCAGCGAGAGCACAGGGGATCACGCCAAAAACATTCAGTACTTC; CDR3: CASSESTGDHAKNIQYF
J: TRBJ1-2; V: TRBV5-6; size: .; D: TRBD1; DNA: TGTGCCAGCCGGACAGGGGGAGGTGGCTACACCTTC; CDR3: CASRTGGGGYTF
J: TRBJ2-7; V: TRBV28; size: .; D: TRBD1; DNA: TGTGCCACCCGGACAGGGGTTTACGAGCAGTACTTC; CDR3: CATRTGVYEQYF
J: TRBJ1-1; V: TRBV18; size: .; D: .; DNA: TGTGCCAGCTCTCGCGCGGCTGTGGACACTGAAGCTTTCTTT; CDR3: CASSRAAVDTEAFF
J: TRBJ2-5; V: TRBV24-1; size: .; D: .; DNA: TGTGCCACCAGTGTAGGGAATGGGGGGGAGACCCAGTACTTC; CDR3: CATSVGNGGETQYF
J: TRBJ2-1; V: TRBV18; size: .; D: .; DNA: TGTGCCAGCTCACCACTGGGGCAAACAAACAATGAGCAGTTCTTC; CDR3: CASSPLGQTNNEQFF
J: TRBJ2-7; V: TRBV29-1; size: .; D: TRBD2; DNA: TGCAGCGTTGAGCGGGAGAGCTCCTACGAGCAGTACTTC; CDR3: CSVERESSYEQYF
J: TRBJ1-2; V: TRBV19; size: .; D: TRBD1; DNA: TGTGCCAGTAGTAGACAGGGTTATTTCTATGGCTACACCTTC; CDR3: CASSRQGYFYGYTF
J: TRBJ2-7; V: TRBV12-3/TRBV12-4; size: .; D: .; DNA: TGTGCCAGCCGGAGGGGCCCCTACGAGCAGTACTTC; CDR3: CASRRGPYEQYF
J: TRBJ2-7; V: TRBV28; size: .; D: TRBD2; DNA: TGTGCCAGCATCCGGACTAGCGGGAACTACGAGCAGTACTTC; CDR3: CASIRTSGNYEQYF
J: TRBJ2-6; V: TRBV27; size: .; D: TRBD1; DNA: TGTGCCAGCACCCTGACTCAGGGGGTTCTTGCTGGGGCCAACGTCCTGACTTTC; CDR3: CASTLTQGVLAGANVLTF
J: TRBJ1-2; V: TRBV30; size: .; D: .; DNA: TGTGCCTGGAGTACCTACCCAAGGACAGCTAGCTACACCTTC; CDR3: CAWSTYPRTASYTF
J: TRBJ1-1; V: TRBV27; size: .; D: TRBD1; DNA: TGTGCCAGCAGTCGGGACAGGGTAAACACTGAAGCTTTCTTT; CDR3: CASSRDRVNTEAFF
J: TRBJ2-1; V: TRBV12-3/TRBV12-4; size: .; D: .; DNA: TGTGCCAGCAGTTTATTCGACATCAATGAGCAGTTCTTC; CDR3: CASSLFDINEQFF
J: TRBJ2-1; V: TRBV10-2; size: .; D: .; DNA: TGCGCCAGCAGTGAACCGAGCTCCTACAATGAGCAGTTCTTC; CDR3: CASSEPSSYNEQFF
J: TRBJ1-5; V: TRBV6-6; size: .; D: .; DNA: TGTGCCAGCAGTTCCGATACCAGGTATCAGCCCCAGCATTTT; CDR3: CASSSDTRYQPQHF
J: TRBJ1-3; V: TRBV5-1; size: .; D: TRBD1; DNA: TGCGCCAGCAGCTTGGCCCCAGGGGGCACTGGAAACACCATATATTTT; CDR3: CASSLAPGGTGNTIYF
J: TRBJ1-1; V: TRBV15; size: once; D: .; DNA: TGTGCCACCAGCAGAGACTCGACAGGTGAAGCTTTCTTT; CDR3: CATSRDSTGEAFF
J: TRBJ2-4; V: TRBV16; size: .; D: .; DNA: TGTGCCAGCAGACAAGTGCAGGAAGGAGGTAACATTCAGTACTTC; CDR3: CASRQVQEGGNIQYF
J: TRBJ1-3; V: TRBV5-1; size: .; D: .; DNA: TGCGCCAGCAGCTTGGGGGGTAATTCGGACTATTCTGGAAACACCATATATTTT; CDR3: CASSLGGNSDYSGNTIYF
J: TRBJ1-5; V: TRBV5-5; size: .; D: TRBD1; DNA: TGTGCCAGCAGCCTACACCTACAGGGGGATCAGCCCCAGCATTTT; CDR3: CASSLHLQGDQPQHF
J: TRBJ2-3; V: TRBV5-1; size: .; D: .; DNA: TGCGCCAGCAGCTTGGGCCAGAGGTCAGATACGCAGTATTTT; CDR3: CASSLGQRSDTQYF
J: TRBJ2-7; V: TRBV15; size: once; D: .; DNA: TGTGCCACCAGGGACCGGGACAACCTTGGGGAGCAGTACTTC; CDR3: CATRDRDNLGEQYF
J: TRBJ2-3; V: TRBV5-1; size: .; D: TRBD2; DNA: TGCGCCAGCAGCTTGAAACTAGCGGGAGGTCCGCAGTATTTT; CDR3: CASSLKLAGGPQYF
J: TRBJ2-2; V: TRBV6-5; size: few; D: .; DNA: TGTGCCAGCAGAGAGGAGGGGGCGGGCACCGGGGAGCTGTTTTTT; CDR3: CASREEGAGTGELFF
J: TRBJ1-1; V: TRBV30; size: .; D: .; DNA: TGTGCCTGGACTCTGACAGGGAACACTGAAGCTTTCTTT; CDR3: CAWTLTGNTEAFF
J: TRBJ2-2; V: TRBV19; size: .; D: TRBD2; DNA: TGTGCCAGTAGTATGCGGCTAGCGGGAGAGGCTGAGACCGGGGAGCTGTTTTTT; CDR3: CASSMRLAGEAETGELFF
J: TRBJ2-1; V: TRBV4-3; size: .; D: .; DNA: TGCGCCAGCAGCCGACGACAGGCCTACAATGAGCAGTTCTTC; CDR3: CASSRRQAYNEQFF
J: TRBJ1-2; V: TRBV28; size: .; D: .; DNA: TGTGCCAGCAGTCCCTCCTACTCTCTCGGGAGTCCTCTTAACTATGGCTACACCTTC; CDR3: CASSPSYSLGSPLNYGYTF
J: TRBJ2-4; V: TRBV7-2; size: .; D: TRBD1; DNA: TGTGCCAGCAGCTTGGAACCTACAGGGGAACGGTACTTC; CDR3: CASSLEPTGERYF
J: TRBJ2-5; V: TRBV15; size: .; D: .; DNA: TGTGCCACCAGCAGGAGGGGGACCGAGAAAGAGACCCAGTACTTC; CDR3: CATSRRGTEKETQYF
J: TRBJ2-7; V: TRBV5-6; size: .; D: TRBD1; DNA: TGTGCCAGCAGCTTTTTATACAGGGGGGCGAGGGAGCAGTACTTC; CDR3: CASSFLYRGAREQYF
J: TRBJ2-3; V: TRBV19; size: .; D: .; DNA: TGTGCCAGTCGGAGGGCAGGGAGGACAGATACGCAGTATTTT; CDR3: CASRRAGRTDTQYF
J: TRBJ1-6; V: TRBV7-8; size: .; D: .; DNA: TGTGCCAGCAGCTCTAGACAGACGTATAATTCACCCCTCCACTTT; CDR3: CASSSRQTYNSPLHF
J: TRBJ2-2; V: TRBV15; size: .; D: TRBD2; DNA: TGTGCCACCAGCAGGTCTAGCGGGTGGAGCACCGGGGAGCTGTTTTTT; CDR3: CATSRSSGWSTGELFF
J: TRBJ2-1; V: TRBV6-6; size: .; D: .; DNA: TGTGCCAGCAGTCGCCCGCCCCAGGGAGAGCAGTTCTTC; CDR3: CASSRPPQGEQFF
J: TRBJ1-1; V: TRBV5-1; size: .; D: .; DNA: TGCGCCAGCAGGCTGGACAGTTGGAACACTGAAGCTTTCTTT; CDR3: CASRLDSWNTEAFF
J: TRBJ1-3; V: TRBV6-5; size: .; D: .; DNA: TGTGCCAGCAGTTACTCAACGGGTGGTGGAAACACCATATATTTT; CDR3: CASSYSTGGGNTIYF
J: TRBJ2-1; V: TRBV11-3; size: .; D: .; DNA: TGTGCCAGCAGCTTTGCCGGGACTCAGGGAACCAATGAGCAGTTCTTC; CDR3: CASSFAGTQGTNEQFF
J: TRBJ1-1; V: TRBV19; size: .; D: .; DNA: TGTGCCAGTAGATCTGACAGGTATCACACTGAAGCTTTCTTT; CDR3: CASRSDRYHTEAFF
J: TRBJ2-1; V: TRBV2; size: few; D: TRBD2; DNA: TGTGCCAGCACCCTTGGACTAGCGGGAGGGGTGCAGTTCTTC; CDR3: CASTLGLAGGVQFF
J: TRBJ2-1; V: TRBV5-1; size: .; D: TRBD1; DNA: TGCGCCAGCAGCGCTTCAATTATTACAGGGGGTTTTGGCGTTGAGCAGTTCTTC; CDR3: CASSASIITGGFGVEQFF
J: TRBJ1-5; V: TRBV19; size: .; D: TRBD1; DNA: TGTGCCAGTAGTATAGTCGCGACAGGGGGTCATCAGCCCCAGCATTTT; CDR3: CASSIVATGGHQPQHF
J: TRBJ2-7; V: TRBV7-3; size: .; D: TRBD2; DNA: TGTGCCAGCAGCTTATGGCAGGGAGGGAACTACGAGCAGTACTTC; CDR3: CASSLWQGGNYEQYF
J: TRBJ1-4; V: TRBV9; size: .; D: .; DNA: TGTGCCAGCAGCGCAGGCGCCAGTGAAAAACTGTTTTTT; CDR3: CASSAGASEKLFF
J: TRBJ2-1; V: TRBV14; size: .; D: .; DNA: TGTGCCAGCAGCCAGCTAGGTCGGGACAATGAGCAGTTCTTC; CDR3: CASSQLGRDNEQFF
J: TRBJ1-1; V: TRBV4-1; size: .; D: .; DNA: TGCGCCAGCAGCCAAGAGGCCCCCCAGACAGGTACTGAAGCTTTCTTT; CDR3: CASSQEAPQTGTEAFF
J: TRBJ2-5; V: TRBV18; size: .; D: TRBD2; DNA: TGTGCCAGCTCACCACCTTCTAGCGGGAGTCTTTTAGAGACCCAGTACTTC; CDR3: CASSPPSSGSLLETQYF
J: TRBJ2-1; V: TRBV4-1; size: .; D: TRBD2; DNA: TGCGCCAGCAGCCAAGTTATGGCGGGAGGGCCGAGGGAGCAGTTCTTC; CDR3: CASSQVMAGGPREQFF
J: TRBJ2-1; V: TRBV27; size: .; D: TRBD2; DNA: TGTGCCAGCAGTTTTGTTGTTGGGGCTAGCGGGAGGGCACGGTATGAGCAGTTCTTC; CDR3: CASSFVVGASGRARYEQFF
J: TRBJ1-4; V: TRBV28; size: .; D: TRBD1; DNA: TGTGCCAGCAGTACGCCGGGACAGGGTTCCGAAAAACTGTTTTTT; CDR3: CASSTPGQGSEKLFF
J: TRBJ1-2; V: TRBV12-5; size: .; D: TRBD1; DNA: TGTGCTAGTGGACCGGGGACAGCGGTGGTATATGGCTACACCTTC; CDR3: CASGPGTAVVYGYTF
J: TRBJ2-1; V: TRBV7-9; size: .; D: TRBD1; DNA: TGTGCCAGCAGCTCGACAGGGAGCTCCTACAATGAGCAGTTCTTC; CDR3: CASSSTGSSYNEQFF